The present T cell receptor beta chain was sequenced within a study of CD8 T cells in ankylosing spondylitis (TCRdb year 2017). For the wider study: To find TCR variants linked to disease, the study profiled T cell receptor beta repertoires in ankylosing spondylitis patients and healthy donors. The full study cohort was made up of over 20 ankylosing spondylitis patients and roughly 100 healthy donors. Peripheral blood was sampled, and synovial fluid was also collected from ankylosing spondylitis patients. Broader findings and caveats from the paper: According to the report, matched synovial fluid samples from ankylosing spondylitis patients were significantly enriched for the disease-linked clones. In peripheral blood, the disease-linked clones were found at relatively low frequencies and had a CD8+ phenotype. Blood from ankylosing spondylitis patients appeared to be characterized by a TCR beta motif made up of several highly homologous amino acid variants. Some of the motif variants had been reported before in the synovial fluid and blood of reactive arthritis patients, a finding that suggests common disease-initiation mechanisms.

The CDR3 measures 14 amino acids from cysteine to phenylalanine. Just the 42-base CDR3 DNA is kept, in frame starting at base 1. CDR1 and CDR2 (LNHNV, YYDKDF) derive from the germline V gene (reference sequence). After removal of 1 base from V and 5 bases from J, the junction retains 3 bases not matched to a gene. This clonotype was seen only a few times. The antigen this receptor binds is unknown. Per-base quality was not reported, and no clone a single base away is much larger than it. Reads for this sample came from an Illumina HiSeq 2500. TCR beta libraries were prepared by quantitative 5'-RACE with molecular barcodes. As for the original processing: To identify disease-linked TCR variants, a new computational method was used, one built on a probabilistic model of VDJ rearrangement. TCRdb reprocessing: public reads trimmed at Q25 with fastp, clones called with MiXCR, in-frame beta chains kept. Records with the same CDR3 protein are collapsed into one entry carrying the most frequent genes and DNA. The V and J calls were not made by the authors but by TCRdb's processing. This sample holds 100,000 to 150,000 distinct CDR3 sequences; about 15% were observed only once. The ten most abundant clones make up around a third of the sample.

The chain is encoded by TRBV15 joined to TRBJ2-5, with 8 bases in between that match TRBD1. The sample consisted of blood, either unsorted or a sorted T cell fraction (not recorded which). This TCR came from a male donor with ankylosing spondylitis. In nucleotide form, the sequence is TGTGCCACCAGCAGAGGGACAGGGTTGGAGACCCAGTACTTC. This encodes CATSRGTGLETQYF.